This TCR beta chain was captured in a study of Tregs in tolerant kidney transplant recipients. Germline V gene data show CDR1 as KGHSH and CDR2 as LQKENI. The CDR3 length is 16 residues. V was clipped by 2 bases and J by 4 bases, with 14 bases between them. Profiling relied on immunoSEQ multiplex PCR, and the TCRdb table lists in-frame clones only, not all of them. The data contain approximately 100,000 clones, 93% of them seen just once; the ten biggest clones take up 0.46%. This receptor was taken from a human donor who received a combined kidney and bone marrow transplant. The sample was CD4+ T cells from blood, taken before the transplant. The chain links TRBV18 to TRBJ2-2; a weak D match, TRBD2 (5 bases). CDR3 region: CASSPLGPAGTGELFF. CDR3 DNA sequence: TGTGCCAGCTCACCATTAGGGCCCGCGGGCACCGGGGAGCTGTTTTTT.